Below, 16 T cell receptor beta chains from the same sample are listed, as sequenced in a study of Graves' ophthalmopathy and Graves' hyperthyroidism. RNA transcripts were the template, and TCR beta CDR3 regions were amplified from them. HTBI primers served in a first-round RT-PCR, which a second-round multiplex PCR followed. Each CDR3 protein gets one entry after TCRdb re-called the multiplex PCR reads with MiXCR. The sample records roughly 500,000 distinct CDR3 sequences, roughly an eighth being singletons. Sample: blood. Receptors were obtained from a woman aged 25 to 39 with Graves' ophthalmopathy.

This clonotype came up many times. This chain joins TRBV4-1 and TRBJ2-7, with D possibly being TRBD1 (5 bases). The germline CDR1 and CDR2 sequences are MGHRA and YSYEKL. The CDR3 covers 15 residues. With 0 bases removed from V and 6 bases from J, the gap between germline ends came to 15 bases. The CDR3 DNA is TGCGCCAGCAGCCAAGATGGGGCGGTGGGTTCCGAGCAGTACTTC. Amino acids: CASSQDGAVGSEQYF.

This clonotype has a count of ten or more. The gene calls are TRBV30 and TRBJ1-2; no reliable D call. Trimming took off 2 bases at V and 8 bases at J, with 12 bases between the two ends. The V gene's germline CDR1 is GTSNPN and CDR2 SVGIG (reference sequence). CDR3 size: 12 residues. Here the CDR3 DNA reads TGTGCCTGGAGTTTTCCAACCCGAGGCTACACCTTC. This translates into CAWSFPTRGYTF.

In this sample, this clonotype turned up many times. With a much larger clone just one base away, this may be a read error. The chain is built from TRBV6-5 and TRBJ1-1, with 8 bases that match TRBD1. CDR3 length: 16 residues. Trimming took 1 base from V and 4 from J; bases not matched to a gene: 8. Per the germline V gene, CDR1 is MNHEY and CDR2 is SVGAGI. CDR3 DNA sequence: TGTGCCAGCAGTTACTGGGGGACAGGCATGAGCACTGAAGCTTTCTTT. Residues: CASSYWGTGMSTEAFF.

This clonotype has ten or more counts. For the CDR3, the DNA is TGTGCCTGGAGCCTCCTGGGGACCACTGAAGCTTTCTTT. As protein: CAWSLLGTTEAFF. The chain links TRBV30 to TRBJ1-1, with TRBD1 as a possible D gene (5 bases). The germline gives CDR1 GTSNPN, CDR2 SVGIG (reference sequence). The CDR3 loop spans 13 amino acids. V was trimmed by 3 bases and J by 4 bases, leaving 12 bases between them.

The table lists this clonotype with a few counts. The V and J genes are TRBV9 and TRBJ2-7; 7 positions match TRBD1. This CDR3 contains 14 residues. V gave up 4 bases and J gave up 4 bases; unmatched junction bases: 8. The germline V gene encodes CDR1 SGDLS and CDR2 YYNGEE. The CDR3 region has the DNA TGTGCCAGCAGCCCTGAGGGGGCTCTGTACGAGCAGTACTTC. Its translation: CASSPEGALYEQYF.

This clonotype was observed a handful of times. This chain uses TRBV19 with TRBJ1-1; D gene uncertain. Germline lookup yields CDR1 LNHDA and CDR2 SQIVND (reference sequence). This CDR3 has 14 residues. Between the trimmed V and J ends, which lost 1 base and 3 bases, there was a span of 9 bases. CDR3 region: CASSIGATDTEAFF. The DNA for the CDR3 is TGTGCCAGTAGTATAGGAGCGACGGACACTGAAGCTTTCTTT. The variable domain in full, completed from reference TRBV19 and TRBJ1-1, reads DGGITQSPKYLFRKEGQNVTLSCEQNLNHDAMYWYRQDPGQGLRLIYYSQIVNDFQKGDIAEGYSVSREKKESFPLTVTSAQKNPTAFYLCASSIGATDTEAFFGQGTRLTVV.

This clonotype has a count of ten or more. As DNA, the CDR3 is TGTGCCAGCAGACTTACCGGGACAGGGGGAACCGGGGAGCTGTTTTTT. This encodes CASRLTGTGGTGELFF. The chain carries TRBV28 and TRBJ2-2; 11 bases map to TRBD1. In germline, CDR1 is MDHEN, CDR2 SYDVKM. The trim removed 6 bases at V and 5 bases at J, leaving 8 bases unmatched. The CDR3 loop spans 16 amino acids.

This clonotype has ten or more counts. V usage is TRBV19 and J usage is TRBJ2-5; tentative D call: TRBD2 (6 bases). This CDR3 contains 16 residues. Trimming removed 4 bases from V and 0 bases from J, with 15 bases in between. CDR1 is LNHDA, CDR2 SQIVND, per germline (reference sequence). The DNA for the CDR3 is TGTGCCAGTAGTACGGGAGCGGCAACGTACCAAGAGACCCAGTACTTC. This gives the protein CASSTGAATYQETQYF.

This clonotype was seen many times. V usage is TRBV7-3 and J usage is TRBJ1-2, with D uncertain. There are 15 residues in the CDR3. The V end lost 4 bases, the J end lost 6 bases, and 18 bases lay between the germline ends. Germline values: CDR1 SGHTA, CDR2 FQGTGA. The chain's CDR3 is CASSSTVVGLHGYTF. The CDR3 DNA reads TGTGCCAGCAGCTCAACCGTAGTTGGGCTCCATGGCTACACCTTC.

As concerns this clonotype: This clone may be a read error of a much larger clone one base away. The J gene is TRBJ2-2, the V gene TRBV29-1; D is perhaps TRBD2 (6 bases). From germline, CDR1 is SQVTM and CDR2 ANQGSEA. The CDR3 has 15 amino acids. CDR3 coding DNA: TGCGGCGTTGGGGCTAGCGCCGCGAACACCGGGGAGCTGTTTTTT. This encodes CGVGASAANTGELFF.

This clonotype has ten or more counts. V gene TRBV20-1 combines with J gene TRBJ2-7, with D unclear. CDR3 length: 12 residues. Trimming pared 5 bases from V and 1 base from J, leaving 9 bases between. Germline V gene lookup returns CDR1 DFQATT and CDR2 SNEGSKA (reference sequence). The CDR3 DNA reads as TGCAGTGCTCACTTTCTGTCCTACGAGCAGTACTTC. This translates into CSAHFLSYEQYF.

There are many counts of this clonotype. The CDR3: CASSQTQMGTQYF. In DNA, the CDR3 is TGTGCCAGCAGCCAAACACAAATGGGGACCCAGTACTTC. This chain joins TRBV7-9 and TRBJ2-5, with D unresolved. Per germline, CDR1 SEHNR and CDR2 FQNEAQ (reference sequence). This CDR3 has 13 amino acids. Trimming took off 5 bases at V and 7 bases at J, with 14 bases between the two ends.

This clonotype was found many times. The V call is TRBV28, the J call TRBJ1-2; a weak D match, TRBD1 (6 bases). CDR3 length: 14 amino acids. The V gene lost 5 bases and the J gene lost 7 bases, with 17 bases spanning the gap. Germline V lookup: CDR1 MDHEN, CDR2 SYDVKM. The CDR3 DNA reads TGTGCCAGCAGTACCCTCGAGACAGGATCTGGCTACACCTTC. This translates into CASSTLETGSGYTF.

The table lists this clonotype with many counts. The chain carries TRBV27 and TRBJ1-1; 9 positions match TRBD1. The CDR3 sequence is 14 residues long. Germline CDR1 is MNHEY and CDR2 is SMNVEV (reference sequence). V gave up 2 bases and J gave up 10 bases; unmatched junction bases: 8. Here the CDR3 reads CASSLTDRGISAFF. The CDR3 DNA follows: TGTGCCAGCAGTTTAACGGACAGGGGAATATCAGCTTTCTTT.

Many counts were recorded for this clonotype. The chain combines TRBV12-3 or TRBV12-4 with TRBJ1-1; D uncertain. V was cut by 5 bases and J by 0 bases, with 13 bases left in between. The CDR3 length is 15 residues. The CDR3 spells CASSGGQPMNTEAFF. The CDR3 bases are TGTGCCAGCAGTGGCGGTCAACCTATGAACACTGAAGCTTTCTTT.

The CDR3 region has the DNA TGTGCCAGCAGTAAAGACAGGCAAGAGACCCAGTACTTC. Encoded protein: CASSKDRQETQYF. The rearrangement joins TRBV7-2 to TRBJ2-5; maybe TRBD1 (6 bases). V lost 6 bases and J 2 bases, leaving 10 bases between the germline ends. Germline-derived CDR1 and CDR2 are SGHTA and FQGNSA. The CDR3 consists of 13 residues. The variable domain in full, with the rest retrieved from reference TRBV7-2 and TRBJ2-5, is GAGVSQSPSNKVTEKGKDVELRCDPISGHTALYWYRQSLGQGLEFLIYFQGNSAPDKSGLPSDRFSAERTGGSVSTLTIQRTQQEDSAVYLCASSKDRQETQYFGPGTRLLVL.